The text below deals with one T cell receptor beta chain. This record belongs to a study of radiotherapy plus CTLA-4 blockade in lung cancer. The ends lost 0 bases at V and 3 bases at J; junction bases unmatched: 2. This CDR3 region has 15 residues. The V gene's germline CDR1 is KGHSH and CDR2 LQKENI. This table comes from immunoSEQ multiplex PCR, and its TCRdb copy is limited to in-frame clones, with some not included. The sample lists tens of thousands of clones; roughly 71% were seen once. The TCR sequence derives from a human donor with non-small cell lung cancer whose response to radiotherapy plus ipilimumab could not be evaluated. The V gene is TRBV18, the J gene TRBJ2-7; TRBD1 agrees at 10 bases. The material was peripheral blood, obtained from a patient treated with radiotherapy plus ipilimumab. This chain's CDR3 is CASSPPRDRGYEQYF. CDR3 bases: TGTGCCAGCTCACCACCCAGGGACAGGGGCTACGAGCAGTACTTC.